A single sample gave rise to the 17 T cell receptor beta chains below, sequenced in a study of T cells in Graves' hyperthyroidism and ophthalmopathy. The CDR3 regions of TCR beta were amplified from RNA transcripts. Carried out on the TCR CDR3, a first-round RT-PCR used the HTBI primer set. TCRdb redid the calling of the multiplex PCR reads with MiXCR, one entry per CDR3 protein. The table includes around 350,000 distinct CDR3 sequences, less than 15% detected once. Sequenced material: blood. The receptors come from a woman aged 18 to 35 with Graves' hyperthyroidism.

This clonotype was counted a few times. The rearrangement links TRBV4-1 to TRBJ2-5; 7 bases map to TRBD1. Germline assignment: CDR1 MGHRA and CDR2 YSYEKL. V shed 4 bases, J shed 2 bases, and the junction held 7 bases outside the gene matches. There are 15 residues in the CDR3. This CDR3 reads CASSPWDSRQETQYF. CDR3 nucleotide sequence: TGCGCCAGCAGCCCCTGGGACAGTCGACAAGAGACCCAGTACTTC.

This clonotype has at least ten counts. The chain carries TRBV7-2 and TRBJ2-1; 13 nucleotides match TRBD2. CDR1 is SGHTA and CDR2 is FQGNSA in the germline V gene. CDR3 length: 15 residues. The junction had 3 bases not matched to a gene; V was cut back by 1 base and J by 9 bases. CDR3 DNA: TGTGCCAGCAGCTTAGTACTAGCGGGAGGGGGTGAGCAGTTCTTC. Its translation is CASSLVLAGGGEQFF.

In this sample, this clonotype turned up many times. The rearrangement joins TRBV11-1 to TRBJ2-1; possibly TRBD1 for D (6 bases). Between the trimmed V and J ends, which lost 6 bases and 9 bases, there was a span of 15 bases. CDR3 size: 13 residues. Germline V gene data show CDR1 as SGHAT and CDR2 as FQDESV (reference sequence). CDR3 bases: TGTGCCAGCAGGCCCCGGACAGCCGTTGAGCAGTTCTTC. Translated, it gives CASRPRTAVEQFF.

This clonotype came up many times. This chain uses TRBV6-2 or TRBV6-3 with TRBJ2-7, with a tentative D call TRBD1 (6 bases). V lost 7 bases, J lost 3 bases, and 19 bases lay in between. Germline CDR1 reads MNHEY; CDR2 reads SVGEGT. The CDR3 contains 15 residues. CDR3 sequence: CASIPTGPDDYEQYF. CDR3 nucleotide sequence: TGTGCCAGCATTCCGACAGGTCCCGATGACTACGAGCAGTACTTC.

This clonotype has at least ten counts. The gene calls are TRBV12-3 or TRBV12-4 and TRBJ2-7, with D possibly TRBD2 on 6 matching bases. Between the trimmed V and J ends, which lost 2 bases and 0 bases, there was a span of 8 bases. The length of the CDR3 is 14 residues. For the CDR3, the DNA is TGTGCCAGCAGTTTATGGGGGGACTCCTACGAGCAGTACTTC. Its translation: CASSLWGDSYEQYF.

The table lists this clonotype with many counts. The chain recombines TRBV6-2 or TRBV6-3 with TRBJ2-7; D gene ambiguous. Germline V lookup: CDR1 MNHEY, CDR2 SVGEGT. CDR3 length: 13 amino acids. Trimming removed 2 bases at V and 3 bases at J, with 8 bases between. The CDR3 bases are TGTGCCAGCAGTTACCCCGCGAGCTACGAGCAGTACTTC. It codes for CASSYPASYEQYF.

This clonotype appeared many times. DNA for the CDR3: TGTGCCACCAGCAGAGACAGGACAGACAAAGCTTTCTTT. Its translation: CATSRDRTDKAFF. The V gene is TRBV15, the J gene TRBJ1-1, with a weak D call TRBD1 (6 bases). The germline CDR1 and CDR2 sequences are LNHNV and YYDKDF (reference sequence). Trimming stripped 0 bases from V and 9 bases from J, with 11 bases between. This CDR3 is built from 13 residues.

The chain carries TRBV29-1 and TRBJ2-3, with unresolved D. Per germline, CDR1 SQVTM and CDR2 ANQGSEA. V was shortened by 7 bases and J by 2 bases, with 10 bases between the two germline ends. The CDR3 sequence is 12 residues long. In nucleotides, the CDR3 is TGCAGCGGAACAGCCTACACAGATACGCAGTATTTT. Protein sequence: CSGTAYTDTQYF.

In this sample, this clonotype turned up a few times. This may stem from a read error, because a much larger clone lies one nucleotide away. V usage is TRBV15 and J usage is TRBJ2-3; D is uncertain. Trimming left V 0 bases short and J 2 bases short, with 18 bases between. Germline CDR1 LNHNV, CDR2 YYDKDF (reference sequence). This CDR3 is built from 18 residues. The CDR3 nucleotides read TGTGCCACCAGCAGAGACACTCGCTCACGGCAGGCCACAGATACGCAGTATTTT. This sequence encodes CATSRDTRSRQATDTQYF.

At least ten counts were recorded for this clonotype. This rearrangement joins TRBV2 to TRBJ1-1; 7 bases agree with TRBD1. The CDR3 has 13 amino acids. Germline-derived CDR1 and CDR2 are SNHLY and FYNNEI. Trimming removed 4 bases from V and 6 bases from J; junction bases left unmatched: 5. CDR3: CASSGQGSAEAFF. The CDR3 region has the DNA TGTGCCAGCAGTGGACAGGGCAGCGCTGAAGCTTTCTTT.

This clonotype was detected many times. The chain combines TRBV2 with TRBJ2-7; D may be TRBD2 (6 bases). This CDR3 contains 16 residues. Germline V gene data show CDR1 as SNHLY and CDR2 as FYNNEI. The V end was cut by 10 bases, the J end by 5 bases, with 27 bases between. Here the CDR3 reads CATWGLRNPPVNEQYF. For the CDR3, the DNA is TGTGCCACTTGGGGACTCAGGAACCCCCCCGTTAACGAGCAGTACTTC. Using reference TRBV2 and TRBJ2-7 for the parts outside the CDR3, the full variable domain is EPEVTQTPSHQVTQMGQEVILRCVPISNHLYFYWYRQILGQKVEFLVSFYNNEISEKSEIFDDQFSVERPDGSNFTLKIRSTKLEDSAMYFCATWGLRNPPVNEQYFGPGTRLTVT.

This clonotype was counted ten times or more. This chain links TRBV20-1 with TRBJ2-3, with D unresolved. Trimming left V 0 bases short and J 8 bases short, with 6 bases between. CDR1 and CDR2 (germline): DFQATT, SNEGSKA (reference sequence). This CDR3 contains 11 residues. CDR3 loop: CSARDPGTQYF. The CDR3 nucleotides are TGCAGTGCTAGAGATCCGGGTACGCAGTATTTT.

The sample holds many counts of this clonotype. V usage is TRBV11-3 and J usage is TRBJ1-1; 7 bases align to TRBD1. The V gene end was trimmed by 5 bases and the J gene end by 7 bases; junction bases not matched to a gene: 13. Germline assignment: CDR1 SGHNT and CDR2 YENEEA. The CDR3 is 15 amino acids. CDR3 nucleotides: TGTGCCAGCAGCCACACACCCGACAGGGAGGATGAAGCTTTCTTT. It specifies CASSHTPDREDEAFF.

This clonotype came up a few times. The gene calls are TRBV12-3 or TRBV12-4 and TRBJ2-7; D may be TRBD1 (6 bases). The V end was cut by 5 bases, the J end by 2 bases, with 16 bases between. The CDR3 contains 15 residues. As DNA, the CDR3 is TGTGCCAGCAGTCTTGCTCCGGGACAACCCTACGAGCAGTACTTC. This encodes CASSLAPGQPYEQYF.

There are many counts of this clonotype. The chain has TRBV7-3 and TRBJ2-5; 10 bases line up with TRBD2. Germline loops: CDR1 SGHTA, CDR2 FQGTGA. After removal of 5 bases from V and 4 bases from J, the junction contained 16 bases not matched to a gene. There are 18 residues in the CDR3. This chain's CDR3 is CASSLLGASGSSIETQYF. The DNA of the CDR3 is TGTGCCAGCAGCCTCCTAGGAGCTAGCGGGAGTTCCATAGAGACCCAGTACTTC.

This clonotype came up many times. The CDR3 reads CASSEEVQGNEQFF. CDR3 DNA sequence: TGTGCCAGCAGTGAGGAGGTTCAGGGCAATGAGCAGTTCTTC. The chain couples TRBV2 to TRBJ2-1; tentatively, D is TRBD1 or TRBD2 (5 bases each). The length of the CDR3 is 14 residues. Germline values: CDR1 SNHLY, CDR2 FYNNEI. The V and J ends lost 3 bases and 6 bases respectively, with 12 bases between them.

The table lists this clonotype with many counts. The chain employs TRBV20-1 and TRBJ1-2; 11 positions agree with TRBD1. The CDR3 is 13 amino acids. The germline CDR1 and CDR2 sequences are DFQATT and SNEGSKA (reference sequence). J gave up 5 bases and V 5 bases, and 4 bases lay outside the gene matches. CDR3: CSARTGGAYGYTF. DNA for the CDR3: TGCAGTGCTCGGACAGGGGGCGCGTATGGCTACACCTTC.